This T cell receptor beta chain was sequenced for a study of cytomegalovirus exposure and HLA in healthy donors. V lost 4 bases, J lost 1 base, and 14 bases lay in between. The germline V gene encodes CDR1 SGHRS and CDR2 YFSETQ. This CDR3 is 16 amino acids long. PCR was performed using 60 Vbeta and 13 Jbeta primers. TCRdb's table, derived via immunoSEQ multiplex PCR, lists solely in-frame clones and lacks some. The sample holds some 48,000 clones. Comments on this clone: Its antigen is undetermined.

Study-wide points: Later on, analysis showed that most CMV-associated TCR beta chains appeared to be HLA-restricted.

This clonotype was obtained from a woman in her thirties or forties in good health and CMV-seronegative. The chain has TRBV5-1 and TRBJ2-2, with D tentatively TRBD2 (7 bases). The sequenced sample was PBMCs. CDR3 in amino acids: CASSPQGRGNTGELFF. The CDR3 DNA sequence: TGCGCCAGCAGCCCCCAGGGGAGGGGGAACACCGGGGAGCTGTTTTTT. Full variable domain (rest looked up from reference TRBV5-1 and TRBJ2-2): KAGVTQTPRYLIKTRGQQVTLSCSPISGHRSVSWYQQTPGQGLQFLFEYFSETQRNKGNFPGRFSGRQFSNSRSEMNVSTLELGDSALYLCASSPQGRGNTGELFFGEGSRLTVL.